This T cell receptor beta chain appears in the sequencing data of a study of CD8+ T cells in alopecia areata. At the level of the study: Each of the treated patients was given oral tofacitinib, 5 to 10 mg twice daily, for moderate-to-severe alopecia areata.

This clone was picked up a small number of times. It was cDNA, reverse transcribed from extracted RNA, that served as the sequencing template. Sequencing was performed with immunoSEQ multiplex PCR; in TCRdb, only in-frame clones are kept and a portion is missing. The sample has 150,000 to 200,000 clones; under 80% are singletons. Treatment of the sample: oral pan-JAK inhibitor, 5-10 mg twice daily. Alopecia areata patients gave lesional scalp punch biopsies and peripheral blood samples. Trimming took off 4 bases at V and 1 base at J, with 7 bases between the two ends. Germline V lookup: CDR1 SQVTM, CDR2 ANQGSEA. The CDR3 totals 12 residues.

The rearrangement uses TRBV29-1 and TRBJ2-5, with D uncertain. Sequencing was performed on CD4+ T cells sorted from blood, taken around week 50, from a patient treated with tofacitinib. The TCR comes from a human donor with alopecia areata. CDR3 coding DNA: TGCAGCGTTGGGGCCAGCCAAGAGACCCAGTACTTC. Translating it yields CSVGASQETQYF. Together with reference TRBV29-1 and TRBJ2-5, the CDR3 gives the full variable domain: SAVISQKPSRDICQRGTSLTIQCQVDSQVTMMFWYRQQPGQSLTLIATANQGSEATYESGFVIDKFPISRPNLTFSTLTVSNMSPEDSSIYLCSVGASQETQYFGPGTRLLVL.